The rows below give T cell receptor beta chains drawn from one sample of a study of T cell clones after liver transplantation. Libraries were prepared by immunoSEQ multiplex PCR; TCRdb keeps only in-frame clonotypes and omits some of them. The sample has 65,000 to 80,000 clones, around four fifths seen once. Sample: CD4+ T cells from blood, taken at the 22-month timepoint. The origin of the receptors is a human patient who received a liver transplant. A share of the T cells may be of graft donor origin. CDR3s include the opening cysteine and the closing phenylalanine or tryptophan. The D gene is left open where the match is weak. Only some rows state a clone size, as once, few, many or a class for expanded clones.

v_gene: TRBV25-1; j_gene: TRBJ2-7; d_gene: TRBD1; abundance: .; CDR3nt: TGTGCCAGCAGTGATGGACAGGGTAGATTCGACGAGCAGTACTTC; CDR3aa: CASSDGQGRFDEQYF
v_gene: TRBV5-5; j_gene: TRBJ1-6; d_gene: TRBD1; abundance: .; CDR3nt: TGTGCCAGCAGCTCAGTACTACAGGGGAATTCACCCCTCCACTTT; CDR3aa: CASSSVLQGNSPLHF
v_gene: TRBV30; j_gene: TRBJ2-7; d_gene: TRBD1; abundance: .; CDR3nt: TGTGCCTCGGGACAGGGGTACGAGCAGTACTTC; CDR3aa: CASGQGYEQYF
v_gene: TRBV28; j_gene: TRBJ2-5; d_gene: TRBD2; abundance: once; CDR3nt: TGTGCCAGCAACCGGGGTGCGGGAGGGCAAGAGACCCAGTACTTC; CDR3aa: CASNRGAGGQETQYF
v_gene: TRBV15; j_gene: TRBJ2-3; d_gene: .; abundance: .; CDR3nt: TGTGCCACCAGCAGAGAAGCAGATACGCAGTATTTT; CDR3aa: CATSREADTQYF
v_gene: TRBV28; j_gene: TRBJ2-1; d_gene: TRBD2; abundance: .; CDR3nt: TGTGCCAGTGGGACTAGCGGCGTCGGGCAGTTCTTC; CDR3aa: CASGTSGVGQFF
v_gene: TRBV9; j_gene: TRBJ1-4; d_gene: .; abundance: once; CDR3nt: TGTGCCAGCAGCGTAGGGACAAATAATGAAAAACTGTTTTTT; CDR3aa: CASSVGTNNEKLFF
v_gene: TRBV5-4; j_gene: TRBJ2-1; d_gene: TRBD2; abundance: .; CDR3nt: TGTGCCAGCAGCTTGGAGAAGCGGGGGGGCGCTGAGCAGTTCTTC; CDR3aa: CASSLEKRGGAEQFF
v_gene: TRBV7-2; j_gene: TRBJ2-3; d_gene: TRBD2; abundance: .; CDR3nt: TGTGCCAGCAGACCCGGGACTAGCGGGCTAGATACGCAGTATTTT; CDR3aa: CASRPGTSGLDTQYF
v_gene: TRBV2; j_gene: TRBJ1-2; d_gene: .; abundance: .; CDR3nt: TGTGCCAGCGGCGGCAGGTCGGATTCTGGCTACACCTTC; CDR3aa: CASGGRSDSGYTF
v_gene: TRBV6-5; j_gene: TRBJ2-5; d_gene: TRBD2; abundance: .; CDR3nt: TGTGCCAGTAAAAGCGGGGGAGTAGAGACCCAGTACTTC; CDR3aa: CASKSGGVETQYF
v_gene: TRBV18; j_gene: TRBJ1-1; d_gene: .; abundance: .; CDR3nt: TGTGCCAGCTCACCACGGGTCGGGCAGCGAACTGAAGCTTTCTTT; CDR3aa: CASSPRVGQRTEAFF
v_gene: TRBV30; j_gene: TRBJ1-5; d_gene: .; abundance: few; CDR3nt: TGTGCCTGGAGTCTGGACAGCAATCAGCCCCAGCATTTT; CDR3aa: CAWSLDSNQPQHF
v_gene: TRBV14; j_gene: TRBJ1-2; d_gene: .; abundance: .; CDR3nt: TGTGCCAGCAGCCAAGAATTACCCATCGTGGGGGGCTACACCTTC; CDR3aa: CASSQELPIVGGYTF
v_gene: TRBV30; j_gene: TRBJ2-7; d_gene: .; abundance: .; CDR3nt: TGTGCCTGGAGTGTACGGCGGGGTACCTACGAGCAGTACTTC; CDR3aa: CAWSVRRGTYEQYF
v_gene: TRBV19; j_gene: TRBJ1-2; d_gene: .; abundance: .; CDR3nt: TGTGCCAGTAAGGGGAACTATGGCTACACCTTC; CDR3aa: CASKGNYGYTF
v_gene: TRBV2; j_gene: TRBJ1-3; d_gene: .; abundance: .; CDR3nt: TGTGCCAGCAGCCGCGGTCGCTCTGGAAACACCATATATTTT; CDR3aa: CASSRGRSGNTIYF
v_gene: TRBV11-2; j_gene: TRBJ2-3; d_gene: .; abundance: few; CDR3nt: TGTGCCAGCAGCTTACGTCAGAGCACAGATACGCAGTATTTT; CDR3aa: CASSLRQSTDTQYF
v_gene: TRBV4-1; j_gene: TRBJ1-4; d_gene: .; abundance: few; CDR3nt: TGCGCCAGCAGCCAAGATTCGGGGGAGGGGGAAAAACTGTTTTTT; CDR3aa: CASSQDSGEGEKLFF
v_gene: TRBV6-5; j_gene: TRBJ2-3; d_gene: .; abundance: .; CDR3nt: TGTGCCAGCAGTTACAGGGAAGCCACAGATACGCAGTATTTT; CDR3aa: CASSYREATDTQYF
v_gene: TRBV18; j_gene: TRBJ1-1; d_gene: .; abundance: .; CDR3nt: TGTGCCAGCTCACTTGAGAGGGGAGCTTTCTTT; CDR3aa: CASSLERGAFF
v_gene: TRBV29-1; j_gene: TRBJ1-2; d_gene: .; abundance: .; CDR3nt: TGCAGCGTTGCCCGGACAGTTGGTGATGGCTACACCTTC; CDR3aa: CSVARTVGDGYTF
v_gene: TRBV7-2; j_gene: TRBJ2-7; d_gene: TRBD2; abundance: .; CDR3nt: TGTGCCAGCAGCGGCCCGGGACTAGCGGGAGTAGGCTACGAGCAGTACTTC; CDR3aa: CASSGPGLAGVGYEQYF
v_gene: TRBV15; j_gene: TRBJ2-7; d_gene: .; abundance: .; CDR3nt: TGTGCCACCAGCAGCCCCGGCCGAGGGGCATCCTACGAGCAGTACTTC; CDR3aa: CATSSPGRGASYEQYF
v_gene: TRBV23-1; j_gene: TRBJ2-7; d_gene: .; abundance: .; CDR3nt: TGCGCCAGCAGTCAATCGGCCAGGGACCACGAGCAGTACTTC; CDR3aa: CASSQSARDHEQYF
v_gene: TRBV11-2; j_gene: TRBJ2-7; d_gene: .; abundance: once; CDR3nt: TGTGCCAGCAGCCCCGGGACGCCGAGAGACGAGCAGTACTTC; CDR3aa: CASSPGTPRDEQYF
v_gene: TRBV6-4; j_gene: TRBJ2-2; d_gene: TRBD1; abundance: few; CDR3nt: TGTGCCAGCAGTGATTCGGACAGGGCCGGGGAGCTGTTTTTT; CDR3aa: CASSDSDRAGELFF
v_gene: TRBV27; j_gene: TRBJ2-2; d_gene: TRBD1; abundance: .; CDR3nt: TGTGCCAGCACCATAAAGACAGGGGGCGCCGGGGAGCTGTTTTTT; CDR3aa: CASTIKTGGAGELFF
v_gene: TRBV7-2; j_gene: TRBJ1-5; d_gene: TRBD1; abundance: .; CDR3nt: TGTGCCAGCAGCACGGACAGGGAACAGCCCCAGCATTTT; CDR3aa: CASSTDREQPQHF
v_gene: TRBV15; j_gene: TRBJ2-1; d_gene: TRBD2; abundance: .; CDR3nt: TGTGCCACCAGCTCCGGGGGGTCACTCTACAATGAGCAGTTCTTC; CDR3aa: CATSSGGSLYNEQFF
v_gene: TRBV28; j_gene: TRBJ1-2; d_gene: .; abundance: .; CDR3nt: TGTGCCAGCAGTCCAATTAGCAATAACTATGGCTACACCTTC; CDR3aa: CASSPISNNYGYTF
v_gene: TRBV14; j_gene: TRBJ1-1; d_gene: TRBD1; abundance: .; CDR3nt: TGTGCCAGCAGCCGAGTAACAGGGGGGACTGAAGCTTTCTTT; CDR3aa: CASSRVTGGTEAFF
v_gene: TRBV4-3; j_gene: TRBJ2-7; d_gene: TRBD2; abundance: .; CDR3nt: TGCGCCAGCAGCCAAGAGGAGACTAGCGCCCACGAGCAGTACTTC; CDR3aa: CASSQEETSAHEQYF
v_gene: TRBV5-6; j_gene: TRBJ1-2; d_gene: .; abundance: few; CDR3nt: TGTGCCAGCAGCTTGACGCGTAACTATGGCTACACCTTC; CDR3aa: CASSLTRNYGYTF
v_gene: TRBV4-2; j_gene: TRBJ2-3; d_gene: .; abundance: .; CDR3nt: TGTGCCAGCAGCCAAGGAGTAGGGCCCACAGATACGCAGTATTTT; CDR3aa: CASSQGVGPTDTQYF
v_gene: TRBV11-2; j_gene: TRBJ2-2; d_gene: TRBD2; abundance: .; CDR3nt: TGTGCCAGCACCTTCCGGGAGGGGCTGGGCGGGGAGCTGTTTTTT; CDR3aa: CASTFREGLGGELFF
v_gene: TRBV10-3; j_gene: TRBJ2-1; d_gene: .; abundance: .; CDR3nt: TGTGCCATCAGCGTGGGGGAGTACAATGAGCAGTTCTTC; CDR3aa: CAISVGEYNEQFF
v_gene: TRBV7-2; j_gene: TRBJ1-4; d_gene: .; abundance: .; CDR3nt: TGTGCCAGCAGCTTATTGGGCGAAAAACTGTTTTTT; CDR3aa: CASSLLGEKLFF
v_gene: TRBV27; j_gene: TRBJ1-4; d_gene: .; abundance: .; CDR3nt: TGTGCCAGCAGTTTCAGGCAGGGGAGGGAAAAACTGTTTTTT; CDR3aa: CASSFRQGREKLFF
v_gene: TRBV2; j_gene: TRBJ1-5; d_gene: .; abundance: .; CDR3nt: TGTGCCAGCAGTGAAGAACATTGGCTCGATCAGCCCCAGCATTTT; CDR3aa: CASSEEHWLDQPQHF